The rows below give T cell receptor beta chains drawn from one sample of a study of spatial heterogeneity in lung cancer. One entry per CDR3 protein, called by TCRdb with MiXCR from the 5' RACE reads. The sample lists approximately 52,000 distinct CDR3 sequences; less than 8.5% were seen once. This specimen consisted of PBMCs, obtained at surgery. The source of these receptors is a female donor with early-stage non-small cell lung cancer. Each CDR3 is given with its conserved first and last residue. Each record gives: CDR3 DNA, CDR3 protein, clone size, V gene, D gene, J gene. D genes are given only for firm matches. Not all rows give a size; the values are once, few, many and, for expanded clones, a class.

TGCGCCAGCAGCGCCGGAGGGGGCTACGAGACCCAGTACTTC | CASSAGGGYETQYF | many | TRBV5-1 | . | TRBJ2-5
TGCGCCAGCAGCTTGGAGCCAGATGAAAAACTGTTTTTT | CASSLEPDEKLFF | . | TRBV5-1 | . | TRBJ1-4
TGCAGTGCTAGAGACCTGCGAGGAGGCACTGAAGCTTTCTTT | CSARDLRGGTEAFF | . | TRBV20-1 | . | TRBJ1-1
TGTGCCAGCAGCGTAGGGACAAATGAAAAACTGTTTTTT | CASSVGTNEKLFF | few | TRBV7-2 | . | TRBJ1-4
TGCAGCGTTCCAGGGGAGAAAGCTTTCTTT | CSVPGEKAFF | many | TRBV29-1 | . | TRBJ1-1
TGTGCCAGCAGCTTAGATTCCCGGGGATCGGTAGCAGCTTTCTTT | CASSLDSRGSVAAFF | few | TRBV7-2 | . | TRBJ1-1
TGCAGTGCTCCTAGACAGGGGAGCACTGAAGCTTTCTTT | CSAPRQGSTEAFF | many | TRBV20-1 | TRBD1 | TRBJ1-1
TGTGCCATCGGAGAGAGATCGAACACTGAAGCTTTCTTT | CAIGERSNTEAFF | . | TRBV10-3 | . | TRBJ1-1
TGCGCCAGCAGCTCGGAACTCGGGGGCACAGATACGCAGTATTTT | CASSSELGGTDTQYF | many | TRBV5-1 | . | TRBJ2-3
TGCGCCAGCAGCCCCCGAAAGGTCACTAGCGGATACAATGAGCAGTTCTTC | CASSPRKVTSGYNEQFF | . | TRBV4-3 | TRBD2 | TRBJ2-1
TGTGCCAGCAGCTTGAGCCCGGGACAGGGCTCTGGAAACACCATATATTTT | CASSLSPGQGSGNTIYF | many | TRBV11-2 | TRBD1 | TRBJ1-3
TGTGCCAGCAGCATTCGTGCTGGGTGGACCGGGGAGCTGTTTTTT | CASSIRAGWTGELFF | . | TRBV11-2 | . | TRBJ2-2
TGTGCCAGTAGGATGGTGAATGAGCAGTTCTTC | CASRMVNEQFF | many | TRBV19 | . | TRBJ2-1
TGTGCCAGCTCACCAAATTCGGCGATGAACACTGAAGCTTTCTTT | CASSPNSAMNTEAFF | many | TRBV18 | . | TRBJ1-1
TGTGCCAGCACCGAAAGAAGGGACAATGAGCAGTTCTTC | CASTERRDNEQFF | many | TRBV27 | . | TRBJ2-1
TGTGCCAGCAGTGGAGACAGAGTAGAGACCCAGTACTTC | CASSGDRVETQYF | few | TRBV6-1 | . | TRBJ2-5
TGTGCCAGCAGCCTCGGAGGGTGGGTCTCCTATAATTCACCCCTCCACTTT | CASSLGGWVSYNSPLHF | many | TRBV9 | . | TRBJ1-6
TGTGCCAGCAGCCCTGGGACCCGCGGCTACGAGCAGTACTTC | CASSPGTRGYEQYF | few | TRBV7-9 | . | TRBJ2-7
TGTGCCAGCAGTTTATCGCCCAGGTCCCGGCCCCAGCATTTT | CASSLSPRSRPQHF | many | TRBV27 | . | TRBJ1-5
TGTGCCAGCAGCGCTGGGACTAGCGGGGGGGAAGAGACCCAGTACTTC | CASSAGTSGGEETQYF | few | TRBV11-3 | TRBD2 | TRBJ2-5
TGTGCCAGCAGCCCCCTTGGAACCGGGGAGCTGTTTTTT | CASSPLGTGELFF | many | TRBV3-1 | . | TRBJ2-2
TGTGCCATCAGTCGGACAGGGCCTAGTGTTATCGGCATGAACACTGAAGCTTTCTTT | CAISRTGPSVIGMNTEAFF | many | TRBV10-3 | TRBD1 | TRBJ1-1
TGTGCCAGCAGCCCCCCGACTCCGGGGGAGCAGTACTTC | CASSPPTPGEQYF | many | TRBV9 | . | TRBJ2-7
TGTGCCAGCAGCGCTGCGGCGGGGGGGCCAGATACGCAGTATTTT | CASSAAAGGPDTQYF | many | TRBV7-2 | TRBD2 | TRBJ2-3
TGTGCCACCAGCCTTCGCGGGGGTTCGGGCACAGATACGCAGTATTTT | CATSLRGGSGTDTQYF | many | TRBV15 | TRBD2 | TRBJ2-3
TGCAGTGCCCCCCCGTGGAGTACCGGGGAGCTGTTTTTT | CSAPPWSTGELFF | . | TRBV20-1 | . | TRBJ2-2
TGTGCCAGTAGTCAGCCTTTTACCGGGGAGCTGTTTTTT | CASSQPFTGELFF | many | TRBV19 | . | TRBJ2-2
TGTGCCAGCACCCAGGACCCAGGCCCCTACGAGCAGTACTTC | CASTQDPGPYEQYF | many | TRBV7-2 | . | TRBJ2-7
TGTGCCAGCAGCCAGGACGGAACCTACGAGCAGTACTTC | CASSQDGTYEQYF | . | TRBV11-2 | . | TRBJ2-7
TGCGCCAGCAGCAGGGACGTCGGTGCAACTAATGAAAAACTGTTTTTT | CASSRDVGATNEKLFF | many | TRBV5-1 | . | TRBJ1-4
TGTGCCAGCAGCTTAGTTCGGGGCCGGGACGAGCAGTACTTC | CASSLVRGRDEQYF | many | TRBV7-9 | . | TRBJ2-7
TGCAGTGCTAATCAGGGAGGCCAAGAGACCCAGTACTTC | CSANQGGQETQYF | few | TRBV20-1 | . | TRBJ2-5
TGTGCCAGCAGCTTTGGTGAGACAGGCTCCTACGAGCAGTACTTC | CASSFGETGSYEQYF | many | TRBV7-9 | . | TRBJ2-7